These 25 T cell receptor beta chains share one sample of origin, sequenced in a study of CD8 T cells in Susac syndrome. Roughly 0.45 to 1 ug RNA was reverse transcribed with random hexamers. TCRdb independently ran MiXCR on the immunoSEQ multiplex PCR reads; one entry per CDR3 protein. The sample records approximately 220,000 distinct CDR3 sequences, about 90% being singletons. Material for sequencing was CD8+ T cells from PBMCs. These receptor sequences come from a human donor with multiple sclerosis.

This chain joins TRBV5-1 and TRBJ2-1; 10 bases align to TRBD1. The CDR3 sequence is 15 residues long. The germline CDR1 and CDR2 sequences are SGHRS and YFSETQ. V was pared by 2 bases and J by 6 bases, with 5 bases of the junction left unmatched. CDR3: CASSFDRGLGNEQFF. The CDR3 bases are TGCGCCAGCAGCTTCGACAGGGGGCTAGGCAATGAGCAGTTCTTC.

V usage is TRBV20-1 and J usage is TRBJ1-3, with 7 nucleotides matching TRBD1. V shed 6 bases and J 0 bases; nucleotides not matched to a gene: 11. The CDR3 loop spans 16 amino acids. Germline-derived CDR1 and CDR2 are DFQATT and SNEGSKA (reference sequence). CDR3 in amino acids: CSATLRQGRSGNTIYF. The DNA of the CDR3 is TGCAGTGCCACCTTAAGACAGGGACGCTCTGGAAACACCATATATTTT.

This clonotype was picked up one time. The genes are TRBV5-5 and TRBJ1-1; tentative D call: TRBD1 (6 bases). The CDR3 spans 14 residues. Germline V CDR1 and CDR2: SGHKS, YYEKEE (reference sequence). The V end lost 4 bases, the J end lost 4 bases, and 14 bases lay between the germline ends. The CDR3 nucleotides are TGTGCCAGCAGCGTGGACAGTTTGGGCACTGAAGCTTTCTTT. Residues: CASSVDSLGTEAFF.

DNA of the CDR3: TGCAGCGTTGTGGGGGGGACCTCCTACGAGCAGTACTTC. Translated: CSVVGGTSYEQYF. V gene TRBV29-1 combines with J gene TRBJ2-7; 7 bases align to TRBD2. Germline V gives CDR1 SQVTM, CDR2 ANQGSEA. V lost 4 bases, J lost 0 bases, and 3 bases stayed unmatched. This CDR3 comprises 13 residues.

The count of this clonotype is one. J is TRBJ2-1 and V is TRBV30; 8 positions agree with TRBD1. Germline V gene sequence: CDR1 GTSNPN, CDR2 SVGIG (reference sequence). J was trimmed by 4 bases and V by 0 bases; bases with no gene match: 2. The CDR3 length is 14 residues. The CDR3 sequence is CAWSVRDRYNEQFF. CDR3 nucleotides: TGTGCCTGGAGTGTCCGGGACAGGTACAATGAGCAGTTCTTC.

This chain joins TRBV4-1 and TRBJ2-3, with 9 bases fitting TRBD1. V shed 3 bases and J 1 base; nucleotides not matched to a gene: 5. This CDR3 has 16 residues. From germline, CDR1 is MGHRA and CDR2 YSYEKL. The CDR3 protein is CASSHDRDRGTDTQYF. The DNA of the CDR3 is TGCGCCAGCAGCCACGACCGGGACAGGGGCACAGATACGCAGTATTTT.

The chain uses TRBV19 and TRBJ2-4; perhaps TRBD2 as D (6 bases). This CDR3 is built from 16 residues. The V and J ends lost 4 bases and 8 bases respectively, with 21 bases between them. Per the germline V gene, CDR1 is LNHDA and CDR2 is SQIVND (reference sequence). In DNA form, the CDR3 reads TGTGCCAGTAGTACTGCCCTACAGGCGACGGGGGACATTCAGTACTTC. Its protein is CASSTALQATGDIQYF.

The rearrangement uses TRBV20-1 and TRBJ2-7; no definite D call. Germline values: CDR1 DFQATT, CDR2 SNEGSKA (reference sequence). The CDR3 length is 13 residues. V was pared by 3 bases and J by 6 bases, with 15 bases between. The CDR3 is CSARSTFTREQYF. The DNA for the CDR3 is TGCAGTGCTAGGAGTACGTTTACCCGCGAGCAGTACTTC.

The rearrangement joins TRBV20-1 to TRBJ1-4, with a tentative D call TRBD1 (6 bases). The CDR3 covers 13 residues. Trimming cost V 5 bases and J 8 bases, with 15 bases left between them. CDR1 is DFQATT and CDR2 is SNEGSKA in the germline V gene (reference sequence). The CDR3 sequence is CSAQGHLTEKLFF. In DNA form, the CDR3 reads TGCAGTGCTCAGGGACATCTGACGGAAAAACTGTTTTTT.

The rearrangement uses TRBV12-3 or TRBV12-4 and TRBJ2-7, with 7 nucleotides matching TRBD1. J lost 1 base, V lost 5 bases, and 8 bases had no gene match. This CDR3 contains 15 residues. The CDR3, as DNA: TGTGCCAGCAGTCCAACCAGGGGGTCTTCCTACGAGCAGTACTTC. Amino acids: CASSPTRGSSYEQYF.

The genes are TRBV20-1 and TRBJ2-7, with TRBD1 as a possible D gene (6 bases). Germline CDR1 reads DFQATT; CDR2 reads SNEGSKA (reference sequence). The CDR3 loop spans 13 amino acids. V gave up 2 bases and J gave up 1 base, with 9 bases separating them. The CDR3 here is CSARNGQSYEQYF. In DNA, the CDR3 is TGCAGTGCTAGAAATGGACAGTCCTACGAGCAGTACTTC.

This chain joins TRBV20-1 and TRBJ2-5; 12 nucleotides line up with TRBD2. The V gene's germline CDR1 is DFQATT and CDR2 SNEGSKA (reference sequence). V trimming: 3 bases; J trimming: 8 bases; junction bases outside the gene matches: 19. CDR3 size: 18 residues. CDR3 loop: CSASHLWTSGVLGRTQYF. The CDR3 bases are TGCAGTGCTAGCCACCTCTGGACTAGCGGGGTTCTAGGAAGAACCCAGTACTTC.

In this sample, this clonotype turned up a few times. The chain links TRBV20-1 to TRBJ2-7, with D maybe TRBD1 (5 bases). Deletions cut 4 bases from V and 3 bases from J, with 10 bases between. Germline loops: CDR1 DFQATT, CDR2 SNEGSKA (reference sequence). There are 12 residues in the CDR3. The CDR3 coding sequence is TGCAGTGCTAAAGGGCAGGGCTACGAGCAGTACTTC. This sequence encodes CSAKGQGYEQYF.

The sample holds one count of this clonotype. The genes are TRBV15 and TRBJ2-2; no reliable D call. Germline CDR1 and CDR2: LNHNV and YYDKDF (reference sequence). Trimming shortened V by 3 bases and J by 2 bases, and 7 bases separated the two germline ends. The CDR3 spans 14 residues. The CDR3 bases are TGTGCCACCAGCAGGGAGTCTAACACCGGGGAGCTGTTTTTT. It translates to CATSRESNTGELFF.

The J gene is TRBJ1-5, the V gene TRBV20-1; D perhaps matches TRBD1 (5 bases). Germline values: CDR1 DFQATT, CDR2 SNEGSKA (reference sequence). Trimming shortened V by 6 bases and J by 4 bases, and 16 bases separated the two germline ends. The CDR3 is 14 amino acids. CDR3 nucleotide sequence: TGCAGTGCCCACACGGGGGGATCTAATCAGCCCCAGCATTTT. This sequence encodes CSAHTGGSNQPQHF.

Only one count was recorded for this clonotype. The rearrangement links TRBV27 to TRBJ1-5, with D perhaps matching TRBD1 (6 bases). V was trimmed by 7 bases and J by 2 bases, leaving 9 bases between them. Per the germline V gene, CDR1 is MNHEY and CDR2 is SMNVEV (reference sequence). The CDR3 is 13 residues long. The CDR3 sequence is CASKAGGNQPQHF. The CDR3 nucleotides are TGTGCCAGCAAAGCAGGGGGCAATCAGCCCCAGCATTTT.

Notes on this clonotype: The junction departs from the called germline gene at one end, perhaps through a read error. The chain is built from TRBV7-9 and TRBJ1-1, with D unresolved. The germline gives CDR1 SEHNR, CDR2 FQNEAQ (reference sequence). The CDR3 is made up of 12 amino acids. The CDR3 nucleotides are TGTGCCAGCAGCCCTTGGAACACTGAAGTTTTCTTT. It encodes CASSPWNTEVFF.

The rearrangement links TRBV7-9 to TRBJ2-5; D possibly uses TRBD1 or TRBD2 (6 bases each). V was clipped by 5 bases and J by 4 bases, with 17 bases between them. This CDR3 spans 15 amino acids. Germline V gene data show CDR1 as SEHNR and CDR2 as FQNEAQ (reference sequence). In nucleotides, the CDR3 is TGTGCCAGCAGCCCAGGGGAGGTGGTTGGAGAGACCCAGTACTTC. Translation gives CASSPGEVVGETQYF.

This clonotype was seen a single time. V gene TRBV14 combines with J gene TRBJ2-7, with 9 bases fitting TRBD1. The V segment lost 1 base and the J segment 2 bases; nucleotides outside the gene matches: 3. The length of the CDR3 is 15 residues. CDR1 and CDR2 from the germline V gene are SGHDN and FVKESK. The CDR3 DNA sequence: TGTGCCAGCAGCCAAGGACAGGGGGTCACCTACGAGCAGTACTTC. It codes for CASSQGQGVTYEQYF.

The chain employs TRBV14 and TRBJ2-3; 9 bases line up with TRBD1. This CDR3 is 14 amino acids long. J was trimmed by 7 bases and V by 1 base; bases with no gene match: 3. Per the germline V gene, CDR1 is SGHDN and CDR2 is FVKESK. The CDR3 region is CASSQGQGVNTQYF. The CDR3 region has the DNA TGTGCCAGCAGCCAAGGACAGGGGGTCAATACGCAGTATTTT.

The V and J genes are TRBV11-3 and TRBJ2-5; 7 bases line up with TRBD2. The CDR3 length is 15 residues. Trimming removed 3 bases from V and 7 bases from J; junction bases left unmatched: 11. Germline CDR1 SGHNT, CDR2 YENEEA. This CDR3 is CASSFPGLGEGTQYF. CDR3 in DNA: TGTGCCAGCAGCTTCCCCGGACTCGGGGAGGGGACCCAGTACTTC.

There are a few counts of this clonotype. The chain is built from TRBV7-9 and TRBJ1-2; possible D gene TRBD1, 5 bases. Germline CDR1 is SEHNR and CDR2 is FQNEAQ (reference sequence). Trimming pared 3 bases from V and 7 bases from J, leaving 12 bases between. CDR3 size: 13 residues. DNA of the CDR3: TGTGCCAGCAGCTTGACCAGGGATAGTGGCTACACCTTC. This codes for CASSLTRDSGYTF.

This chain links TRBV28 with TRBJ2-2; the D is unclear. Between the trimmed V and J ends, which lost 4 bases and 5 bases, there was a span of 11 bases. The CDR3 totals 14 residues. Germline V gene sequence: CDR1 MDHEN, CDR2 SYDVKM. DNA of the CDR3: TGTGCCAGCAGTTCTCCGACGGGTACCGGGGAGCTGTTTTTT. Translating gives CASSSPTGTGELFF. Using reference TRBV28 and TRBJ2-2 for the parts outside the CDR3, the full variable domain is DVKVTQSSRYLVKRTGEKVFLECVQDMDHENMFWYRQDPGLGLRLIYFSYDVKMKEKGDIPEGYSVSREKKERFSLILESASTNQTSMYLCASSSPTGTGELFFGEGSRLTVL.

The chain links TRBV12-5 to TRBJ1-2; the D is unclear. Germline CDR1 is LGHNT and CDR2 is FRNRAP. V was shortened by 0 bases and J by 2 bases, with 16 bases between the two germline ends. The CDR3 is made up of 17 amino acids. The CDR3 is CASGLVITESQNYGYTF. The CDR3, as DNA: TGTGCTAGTGGTTTGGTGATTACAGAGTCCCAGAACTATGGCTACACCTTC.

The chain has TRBV5-1 and TRBJ1-1, with D uncertain. The CDR3 is made up of 14 amino acids. V was cut by 0 bases and J by 5 bases, with 11 bases left in between. Germline lookup yields CDR1 SGHRS and CDR2 YFSETQ. CDR3 nucleotide sequence: TGCGCCAGCAGCTTGGAACAGCCGGGGACTGAAGCTTTCTTT. Its translation is CASSLEQPGTEAFF.